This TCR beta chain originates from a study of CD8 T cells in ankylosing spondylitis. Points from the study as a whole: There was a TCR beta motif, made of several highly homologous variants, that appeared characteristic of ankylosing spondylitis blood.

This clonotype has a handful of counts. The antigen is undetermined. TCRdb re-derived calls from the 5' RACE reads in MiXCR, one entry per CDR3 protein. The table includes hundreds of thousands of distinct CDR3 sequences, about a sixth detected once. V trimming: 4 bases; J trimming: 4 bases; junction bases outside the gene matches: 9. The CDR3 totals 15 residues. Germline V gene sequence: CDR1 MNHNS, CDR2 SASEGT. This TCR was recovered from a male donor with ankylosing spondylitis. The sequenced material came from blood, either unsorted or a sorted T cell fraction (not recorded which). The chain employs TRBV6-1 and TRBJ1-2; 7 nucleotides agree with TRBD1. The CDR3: CASSVDRETFYGYTF. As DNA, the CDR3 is TGTGCCAGCAGTGTAGACAGGGAGACTTTCTATGGCTACACCTTC.